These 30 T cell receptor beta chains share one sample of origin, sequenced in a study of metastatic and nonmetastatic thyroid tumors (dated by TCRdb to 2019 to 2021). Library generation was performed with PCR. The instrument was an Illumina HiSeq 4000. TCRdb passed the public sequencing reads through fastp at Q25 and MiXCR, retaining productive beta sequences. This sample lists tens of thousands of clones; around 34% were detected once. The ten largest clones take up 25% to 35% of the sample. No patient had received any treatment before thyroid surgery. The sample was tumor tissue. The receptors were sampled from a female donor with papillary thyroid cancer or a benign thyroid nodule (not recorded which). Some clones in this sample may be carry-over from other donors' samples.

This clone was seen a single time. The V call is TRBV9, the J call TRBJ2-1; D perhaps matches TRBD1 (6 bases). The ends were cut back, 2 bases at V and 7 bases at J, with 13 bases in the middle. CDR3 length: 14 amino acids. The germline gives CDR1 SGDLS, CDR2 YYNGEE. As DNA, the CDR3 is TGTGCCAGCAGCGTTCCGGACAGACTTAATGAGCAGTTCTTC. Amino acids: CASSVPDRLNEQFF.

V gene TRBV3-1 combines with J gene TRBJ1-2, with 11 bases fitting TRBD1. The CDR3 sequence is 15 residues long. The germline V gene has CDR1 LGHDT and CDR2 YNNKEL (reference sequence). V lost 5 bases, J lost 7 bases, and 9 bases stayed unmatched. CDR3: CASSGPGQGVIGYTF. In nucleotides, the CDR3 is TGTGCCAGCAGCGGTCCGGGACAGGGGGTCATTGGCTACACCTTC.

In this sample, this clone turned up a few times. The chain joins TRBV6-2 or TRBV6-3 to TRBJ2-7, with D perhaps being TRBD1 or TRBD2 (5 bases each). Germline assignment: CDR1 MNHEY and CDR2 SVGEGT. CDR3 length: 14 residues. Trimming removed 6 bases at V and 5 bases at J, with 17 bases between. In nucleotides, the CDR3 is TGTGCCAGCAGCCACCGGGACCCCAGGGACGAGCAGTACTTC. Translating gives CASSHRDPRDEQYF.

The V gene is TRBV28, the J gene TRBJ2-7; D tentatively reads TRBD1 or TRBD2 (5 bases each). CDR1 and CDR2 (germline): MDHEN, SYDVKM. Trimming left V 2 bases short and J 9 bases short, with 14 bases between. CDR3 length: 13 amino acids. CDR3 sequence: CASSLGTLWGQYF. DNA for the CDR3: TGTGCCAGCAGTTTAGGGACGTTGTGGGGGCAGTACTTC.

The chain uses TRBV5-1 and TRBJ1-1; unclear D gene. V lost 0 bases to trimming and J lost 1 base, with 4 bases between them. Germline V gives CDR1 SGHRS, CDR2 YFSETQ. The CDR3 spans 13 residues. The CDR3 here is CASSLGGNTEAFF. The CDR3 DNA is TGCGCCAGCAGCTTGGGGGGGAACACTGAAGCTTTCTTT. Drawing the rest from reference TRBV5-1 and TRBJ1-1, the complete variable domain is KAGVTQTPRYLIKTRGQQVTLSCSPISGHRSVSWYQQTPGQGLQFLFEYFSETQRNKGNFPGRFSGRQFSNSRSEMNVSTLELGDSALYLCASSLGGNTEAFFGQGTRLTVV.

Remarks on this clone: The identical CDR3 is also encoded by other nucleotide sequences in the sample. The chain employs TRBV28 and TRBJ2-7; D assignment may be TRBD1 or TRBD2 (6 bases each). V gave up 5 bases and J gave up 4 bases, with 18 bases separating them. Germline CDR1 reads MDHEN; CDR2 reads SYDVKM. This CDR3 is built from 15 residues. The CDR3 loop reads CASSRGAGAGYEQYF. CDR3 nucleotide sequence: TGTGCCAGCAGTCGAGGGGCAGGGGCGGGATACGAGCAGTACTTC.

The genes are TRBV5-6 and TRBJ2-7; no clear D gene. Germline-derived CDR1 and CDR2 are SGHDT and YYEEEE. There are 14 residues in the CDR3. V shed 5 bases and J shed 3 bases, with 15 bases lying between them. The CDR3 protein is CASSPDPTNYEQYF. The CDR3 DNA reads TGTGCCAGCAGTCCTGACCCTACAAACTACGAGCAGTACTTC.

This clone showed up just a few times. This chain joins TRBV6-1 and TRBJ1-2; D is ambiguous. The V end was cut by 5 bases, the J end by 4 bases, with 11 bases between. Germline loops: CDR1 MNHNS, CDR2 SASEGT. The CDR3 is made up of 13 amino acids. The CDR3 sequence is CASSPVVSYGYTF. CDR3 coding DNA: TGTGCCAGCAGTCCAGTAGTCAGCTATGGCTACACCTTC.

CDR3 amino acids: CASSLESGELFF. The DNA of the CDR3 is TGTGCCAGCAGCTTAGAATCTGGGGAGCTGTTTTTT. This chain connects TRBV7-3 to TRBJ2-2; unclear D gene. The germline V gene encodes CDR1 SGHTA and CDR2 FQGTGA. The ends were cut back, 2 bases at V and 8 bases at J, with 6 bases in the middle. This CDR3 has 12 amino acids.

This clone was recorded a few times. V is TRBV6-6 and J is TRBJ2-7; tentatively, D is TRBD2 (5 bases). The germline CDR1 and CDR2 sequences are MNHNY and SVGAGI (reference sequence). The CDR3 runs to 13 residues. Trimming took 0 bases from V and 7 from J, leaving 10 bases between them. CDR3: CASSYSGEGEQYF. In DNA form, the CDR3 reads TGTGCCAGCAGTTACTCTGGAGAGGGTGAGCAGTACTTC.

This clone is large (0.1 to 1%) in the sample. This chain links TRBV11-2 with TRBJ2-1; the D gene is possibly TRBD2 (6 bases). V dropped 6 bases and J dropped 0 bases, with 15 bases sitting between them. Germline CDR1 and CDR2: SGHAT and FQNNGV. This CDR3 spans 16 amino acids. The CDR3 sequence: CASRSLARSSYNEQFF. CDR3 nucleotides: TGTGCCAGCAGATCTCTAGCGAGAAGCTCCTACAATGAGCAGTTCTTC.

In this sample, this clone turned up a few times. CDR3 loop: CASGTGRNTIYF. CDR3 coding DNA: TGTGCCAGCGGGACAGGTAGAAACACCATATATTTT. V gene TRBV28 combines with J gene TRBJ1-3; 8 nucleotides align to TRBD1. Germline CDR1 is MDHEN and CDR2 is SYDVKM. The J segment lost 5 bases and the V segment lost 8 bases, leaving 2 bases of the junction unmatched. CDR3 length: 12 residues.

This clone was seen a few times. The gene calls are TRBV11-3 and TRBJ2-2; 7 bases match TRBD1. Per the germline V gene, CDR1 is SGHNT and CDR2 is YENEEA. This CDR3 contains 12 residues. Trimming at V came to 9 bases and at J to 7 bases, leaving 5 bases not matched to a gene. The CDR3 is CASQGVHGELFF. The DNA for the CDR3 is TGTGCCAGTCAGGGGGTTCACGGGGAGCTGTTTTTT.

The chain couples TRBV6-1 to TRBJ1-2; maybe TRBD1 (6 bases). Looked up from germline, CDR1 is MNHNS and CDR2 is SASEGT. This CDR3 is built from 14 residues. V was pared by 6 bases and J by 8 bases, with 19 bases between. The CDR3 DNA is TGTGCCAGCAGCCTCTCCCGAAGCACAGGGGGCTACACCTTC. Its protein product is CASSLSRSTGGYTF.

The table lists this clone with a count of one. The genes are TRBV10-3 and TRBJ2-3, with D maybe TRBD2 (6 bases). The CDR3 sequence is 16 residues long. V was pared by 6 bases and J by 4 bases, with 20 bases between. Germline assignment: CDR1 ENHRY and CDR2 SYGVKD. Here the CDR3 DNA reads TGTGCCATCAGGGAACCTGGGGCGGGAAGCGCAGATACGCAGTATTTT. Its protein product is CAIREPGAGSADTQYF.

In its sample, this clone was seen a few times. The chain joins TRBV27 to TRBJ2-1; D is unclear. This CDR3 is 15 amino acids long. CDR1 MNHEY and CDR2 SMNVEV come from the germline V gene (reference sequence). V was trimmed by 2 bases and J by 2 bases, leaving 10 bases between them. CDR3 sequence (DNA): TGTGCCAGCAGTTTAGGAGAACCCCCCTACAATGAGCAGTTCTTC. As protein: CASSLGEPPYNEQFF.

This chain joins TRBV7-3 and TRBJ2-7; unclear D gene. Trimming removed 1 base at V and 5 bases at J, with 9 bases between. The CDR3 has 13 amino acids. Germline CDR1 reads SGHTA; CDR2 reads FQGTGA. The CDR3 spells CASSLNMWDEQYF. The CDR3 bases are TGTGCCAGCAGCTTAAATATGTGGGACGAGCAGTACTTC.

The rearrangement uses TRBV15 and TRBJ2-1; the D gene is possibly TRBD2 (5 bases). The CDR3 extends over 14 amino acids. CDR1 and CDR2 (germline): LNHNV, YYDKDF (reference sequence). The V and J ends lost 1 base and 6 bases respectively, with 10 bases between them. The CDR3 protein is CATSRGRGGNEQFF. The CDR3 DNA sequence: TGTGCCACCAGCAGAGGCCGGGGTGGCAATGAGCAGTTCTTC.

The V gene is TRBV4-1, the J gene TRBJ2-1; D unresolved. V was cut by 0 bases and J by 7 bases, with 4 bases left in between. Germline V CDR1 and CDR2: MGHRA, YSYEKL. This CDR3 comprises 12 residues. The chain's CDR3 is CASSQESNEQFF. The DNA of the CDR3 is TGCGCCAGCAGCCAAGAGTCAAATGAGCAGTTCTTC.

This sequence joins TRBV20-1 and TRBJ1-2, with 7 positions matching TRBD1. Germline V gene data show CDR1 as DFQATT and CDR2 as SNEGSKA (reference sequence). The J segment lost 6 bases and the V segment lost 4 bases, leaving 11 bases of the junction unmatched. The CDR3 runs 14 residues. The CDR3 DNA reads TGCAGTGCTATAGATCTCAGGGGGAGGGATGGCTACACCTTC. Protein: CSAIDLRGRDGYTF.

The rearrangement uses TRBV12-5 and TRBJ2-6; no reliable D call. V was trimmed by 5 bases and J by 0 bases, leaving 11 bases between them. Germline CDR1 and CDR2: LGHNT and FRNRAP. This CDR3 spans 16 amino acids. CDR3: CASGGDVSSGANVLTF. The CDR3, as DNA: TGTGCTAGTGGTGGAGACGTGAGCTCTGGGGCCAACGTCCTGACTTTC.

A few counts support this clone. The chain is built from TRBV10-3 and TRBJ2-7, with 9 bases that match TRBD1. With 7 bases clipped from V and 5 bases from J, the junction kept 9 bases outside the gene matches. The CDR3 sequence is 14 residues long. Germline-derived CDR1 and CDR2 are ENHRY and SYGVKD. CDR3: CAIKPRDRVDEQYF. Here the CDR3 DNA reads TGTGCCATCAAACCAAGGGACAGGGTGGACGAGCAGTACTTC.

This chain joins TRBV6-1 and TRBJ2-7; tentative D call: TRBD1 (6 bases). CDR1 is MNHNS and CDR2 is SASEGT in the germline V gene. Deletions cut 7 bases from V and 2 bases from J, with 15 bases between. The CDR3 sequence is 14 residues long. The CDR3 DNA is TGTGCCAGCAATAGAGCCTCAGGGGCCTACGAGCAGTACTTC. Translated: CASNRASGAYEQYF.

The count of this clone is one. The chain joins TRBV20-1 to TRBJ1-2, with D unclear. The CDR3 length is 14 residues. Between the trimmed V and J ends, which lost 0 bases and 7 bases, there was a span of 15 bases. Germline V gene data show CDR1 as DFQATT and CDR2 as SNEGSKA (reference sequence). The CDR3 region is CSARDQKGLGGYTF. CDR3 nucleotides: TGCAGTGCTAGAGATCAGAAGGGTTTGGGTGGCTACACCTTC.

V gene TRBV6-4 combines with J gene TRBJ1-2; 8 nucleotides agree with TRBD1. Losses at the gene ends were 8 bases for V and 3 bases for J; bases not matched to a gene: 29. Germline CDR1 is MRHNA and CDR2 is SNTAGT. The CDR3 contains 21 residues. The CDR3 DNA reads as TGTGCCAGCTCTAAACGGGCTTACACAGGACAGGGAACCACCCGGGACTATGGCTACACCTTC. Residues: CASSKRAYTGQGTTRDYGYTF.

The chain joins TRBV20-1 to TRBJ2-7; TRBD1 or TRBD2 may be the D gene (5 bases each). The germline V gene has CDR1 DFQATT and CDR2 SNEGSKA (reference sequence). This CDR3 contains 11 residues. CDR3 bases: TGCAGAGTCCTCCGAGGGGACGAGCAGTACTTC. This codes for CRVLRGDEQYF.

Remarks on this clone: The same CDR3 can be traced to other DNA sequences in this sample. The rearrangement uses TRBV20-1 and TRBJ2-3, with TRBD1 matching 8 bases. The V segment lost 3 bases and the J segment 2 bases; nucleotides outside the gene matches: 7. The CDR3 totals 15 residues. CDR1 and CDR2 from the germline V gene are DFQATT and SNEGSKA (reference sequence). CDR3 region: CSARRRQGTTDTQYF. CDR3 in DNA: TGCAGTGCTAGGAGGCGACAGGGGACCACAGATACGCAGTATTTT.

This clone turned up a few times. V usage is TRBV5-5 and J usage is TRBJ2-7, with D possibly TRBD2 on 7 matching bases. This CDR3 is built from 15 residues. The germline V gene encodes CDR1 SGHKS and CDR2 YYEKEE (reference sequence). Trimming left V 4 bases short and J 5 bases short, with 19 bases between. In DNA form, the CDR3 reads TGTGCCAGCAGCCCCCCTAGGGGGGGGGGACACGAGCAGTACTTC. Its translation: CASSPPRGGGHEQYF.

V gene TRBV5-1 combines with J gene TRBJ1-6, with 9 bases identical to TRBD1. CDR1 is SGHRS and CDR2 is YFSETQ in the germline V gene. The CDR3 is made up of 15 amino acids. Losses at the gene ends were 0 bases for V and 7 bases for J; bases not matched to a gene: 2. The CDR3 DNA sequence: TGCGCCAGCAGCTTGGTAGGGACAGGGAATTCACCCCTCCACTTT. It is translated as CASSLVGTGNSPLHF.

The CDR3 sequence is CASSLGGDSGNTIYF. The CDR3 nucleotides read TGTGCCAGCTCACTTGGAGGGGACTCTGGAAACACCATATATTTT. V gene TRBV18 combines with J gene TRBJ1-3, with D maybe TRBD1 (5 bases). V gave up 4 bases and J gave up 0 bases, with 10 bases separating them. This CDR3 contains 15 residues. CDR1 and CDR2 (germline): KGHSH, LQKENI.